This T cell receptor beta chain originates from a study of cytomegalovirus exposure and HLA in healthy donors listed by TCRdb under 2017. Regarding the complete study: According to an earlier analysis of a few hundred of the donors, about 170 million T cells yielded 90 million to 140 million unique TCR beta sequences and 276 Gb of sequence data. An early release covering about 600 HLA-typed donors comprised about 300 gigabases of sequencing data and roughly 85 million unique TCR sequences. Of the approximately 400 genotyped donors, about 84% fell in the genetic ancestry cluster associated with self-reported Caucasian donors. The study aimed to test whether cataloging public T cell receptors could reveal signatures of past pathogen exposure. The T cell repertoires of around 730 subjects were profiled by immunosequencing and related to cytomegalovirus serostatus. A separate validation cohort of more than 100 different subjects was used in addition to the 666-subject first cohort. To predict cytomegalovirus infection status, the study brought together high-throughput TCR immunosequencing, statistical association of individual TCRs with disease status, and machine learning. To study patterns of TCR occurrence, a later analysis re-analyzed previously published TCR beta repertoires from under 750 donors and added high-resolution HLA genotyping. Rather than drawing on any new phenotypic data, the later analysis identified candidate immune exposures from TCR beta sequences and the way those sequences occurred across donors. In an earlier analysis of 587 of the donors, high-throughput TCR beta sequencing was used to judge whether each TCR beta V gene segment behaved as functional or pseudogenic. Donor age, sex, ethnicity and CMV serostatus were collected together with the repertoire data. Genome-wide SNP genotypes for about three fifths of the 666 donors were used in a later genetic analysis, which treated that subset as a discovery cohort. All discovery cohort repertoires had been generated on a single sequencing platform. HLA typing included class I and class II loci at four-digit resolution. Typing coverage varied by locus: roughly 620-640 donors for A, B, C, DRB1 and DQB1; approximately 500 for DQA1; more than 600 for DPA1; around 490 for DPB1. Several DR-DQ haplotypes were handled as single units for association and clustering because linkage in the cohort was strong. Across around 400 genotyped donors of the cohort, an average of roughly 200,000 unique TCR beta nucleotide sequences per donor were sequenced, and 15% to 20% of those sequences were non-productive. Overall results and qualifications from the work: Because some donors lacked HLA typing at each locus, the association tests relied only on the typed subset. Specific HLA alleles were associated with 15,000 to 20,000 TCR beta sequences at a false discovery rate of 0.05 in a later analysis. Most TCR sequences were observed very rarely across donors, whereas some public TCRs were present in many individuals. According to a later analysis, most CMV-associated TCR beta chains appeared to be HLA-restricted, and the HLA associations seemed to be driven largely by CMV exposure. A later genetic analysis reported fewer N-insertions in productive TCRs among donors in an Asian-associated ancestry cluster than the roughly 700-donor mean. In an earlier analysis of approximately 590 of the donors, most TCR beta V segments appeared in productive rearrangements about 90% or about 30% of the time, broadly matching IMGT annotations. Because the 87-base-pair reads could not distinguish some IMGT-functional V segments, including TRBV6-2 and TRBV6-3, those segments were excluded. The authors suggested that the approach could potentially be extended to other disease states and immunological phenotypes. In vitro tests confirmed that a few of the cytomegalovirus-associated TCR beta chains recognize cytomegalovirus antigens. Assigning TCR associations to individual alleles was difficult when HLA alleles, especially DR and DQ, strongly co-occurred. A cluster of highly shared sequence variants was judged likely to be a technical artifact of the sequencing pipeline. In the study, about 150 TCR beta chains were listed as associated with cytomegalovirus. In a later genetic analysis, a missense DCLRE1C variant was associated with V-gene and J-gene trimming of TCR beta chains, and the association was replicated in an independent cohort. A later analysis found that TCR association rates varied across HLA loci, with DRB1 alleles showing the most associated TCRs and HLA-C alleles the fewest. Compared with equally common non-associated chains, HLA-associated TCR beta chains in a later analysis were more clonally expanded and had lower generation probabilities. Cytomegalovirus status was reported to be diagnosed by the classifier with high specificity and sensitivity in both the original and validation cohorts. Over 15 rarely observed V segments, including chromosome 9 orphons, were excluded from the earlier analysis of about 500 of the donors because counts were too low. A later analysis reported that several top co-occurrence clusters appeared linked to parvovirus B19, influenza, CMV and Epstein-Barr virus. The cohort was sequenced for TCR beta chains only, and without alpha or paired-chain data the features that could be detected were limited. Linkage disequilibrium might explain the correlated functional status among segregating V segments, but an unknown experimental factor could not be ruled out. For the cohort, immune exposure information was limited to CMV serostatus. A further reported finding was that TCR beta sequences accurately predicted the HLA-A and HLA-B alleles for most subjects in the first cohort. Presence/absence analyses assumed roughly uniform sequencing depth across donors, an assumption that may not hold.

In total, over 600 healthy bone marrow donors made up the cohort. At the time of sampling, every cohort member was nominally healthy, though immune exposures that went unrecorded were likely present. The donor was CMV seropositive and was included in the group of 290 or so seropositive cohort members. A peripheral blood sample was collected from each donor, and TCR beta sequencing was performed on peripheral blood mononuclear cells. The Qiagen DNeasy Blood Extraction Kit was used to extract genomic DNA from the blood cell samples. In the case of this clone: Its binding antigen is unknown. No much larger clone exists at a distance of one base, and base qualities are not known.

CDR1 and CDR2, looked up from the germline V gene, are MGHRA and YSYEKL. Germline trimming amounts to 3 bases on V and 5 bases on J, with 18 as the count of junction bases outside the gene matches. Inclusive of the bounding cysteine and phenylalanine, the CDR3 is 19 residues long. Only the CDR3 portion is preserved as DNA: 57 bases, with reading frame beginning at the first base. Libraries came from the immunoSEQ multiplex PCR assay. A mixture of 60 forward primers for TCR Vbeta segments and 13 reverse primers for TCR Jbeta segments was used in the multiplex PCR. The CDR3 region of rearranged TCR beta genes was amplified from genomic DNA with a multiplex PCR assay. On the Illumina HiSeq System, the amplified TCR beta libraries were sequenced as 87-base-pair reads. On the study's bioinformatics: A later analysis counted about 80 million unique TCR beta chains across the 640 or so repertoires, and around 12 million of these chains were shared by at least two donors. To remove PCR and sequencing errors, raw reads were error-corrected and collapsed into unique sequences using a nearest-neighbor algorithm that merged closely related sequences. CDR3 sequences were aligned to IMGT reference sequences to assign V, D and J gene segments. For a sequence to be retained, at least a six-nucleotide match to both a V gene segment and a J gene segment was required. A rearrangement was called productive if the CDR3 had no stop codons and remained in frame with V and J, and every other rearrangement was called non-productive. CDR3 was defined according to IMGT convention as the region running from the second conserved V-encoded cysteine to the conserved J-encoded phenylalanine. Sequences without an unambiguous match to a single V gene segment were excluded from the earlier analysis of about 640 of the donors. In an earlier analysis of 450 to 700 of the donors, V segments were called functional above 56.7% productive rearrangements and were called segregating when the between-donor standard deviation exceeded 5%. A statistical classification framework was built for diagnosing cytomegalovirus status from the catalog of TCR beta chain sequences. V and J gene assignment, in a later analysis, came from comparing TCR nucleotide sequences with IMGT/GENE-DB human TR gene sequences. A later analysis assigned CDR3 sequences and most-parsimonious VDJ recombination scenarios with the TCRdist pipeline. In a later analysis, each TCR beta chain was defined by its CDR3 amino acid sequence together with its V-gene family, and reads lacking a unique V-gene family were excluded. A later analysis removed several hundred highly shared, low-generation-probability nucleotide sequences to deal with suspected cross-contamination and a sequencing artifact. A later analysis calculated a clonal expansion index for each public chain from normalized within-repertoire ranks of inferred template counts. In a later analysis, generation probabilities were computed with a VDJ recombination model fitted to out-of-frame rearrangements, and the resulting probabilities were checked against IGoR. In a later analysis, TCR-TCR, TCR-HLA and TCR-CMV co-occurrence was scored with hypergeometric tests, and a repertoire-size bias correction was applied to TCR pairs. False discovery rates were estimated in a later analysis by permuting HLA or CMV assignments 20 times. In a later analysis, co-occurring TCRs were grouped using DBSCAN, and TCRdist sequence similarity was added for clustering within HLA-allele-positive subsets. For co-occurrence clustering, repertoires with fewer than 30,000 or more than 120,000 public chains were excluded, along with about five repertoires with anomalous nucleotide sharing. Drawn from immuneACCESS, this table holds only the in-frame rearrangements with V and J called that TCRdb kept. Clones are partly lost; checked studies trace under half to an unresolved V gene and leave the rest unexplained. The DNA was the basis for D and trimming; V, J and clone size are from that table. This sample lists 120,000 to 150,000 clones; roughly four fifths were detected once. Roughly 3.2% of the sample rests with the top ten.

The source is a man between 18 and 35 years old in good health and CMV-seropositive. Sequencing input: PBMCs. The V gene is TRBV4-1 and the J gene is TRBJ2-2; TRBD2 agrees with 7 junctional bases. The sequenced DNA: TGCGCCAGCAGCCAGCTAGGCGATACGAGCGGGACGAGTACCGGGGAGCTGTTTTTT. Its product reads: CASSQLGDTSGTSTGELFF.